This entry describes one T cell receptor (beta chain). The antigen is undetermined. Without sorting, samples used tens of millions of PBMCs for genomic DNA. V gave up 8 bases and J gave up 5 bases, with 13 bases separating them. From germline, CDR1 is SGHAT and CDR2 FQDESV (reference sequence). CDR3 length: 13 residues. The data were obtained in a study of shared clonotypes between healthy human individuals. Genomic DNA (from each subset) was split evenly across several immunoSEQ plates. Only in-frame clones appear in the TCRdb table, and some are missing; sequencing was by immunoSEQ multiplex PCR. Seen here are about half a million clones, more than 65% observed once, and the top ten hold roughly 12%. Broader study findings: Clonotype sharing among donors likely depends on sequencing depth. The authors sampled blood alone, and tissue repertoires likely differ.

The sample was PBMCs. The gene calls are TRBV11-1 and TRBJ2-4, with a weak D call TRBD1 (5 bases). This TCR was recovered from a woman aged 40 to 49 in good health. Some clones in this sample may be carry-over from other donors' samples. This CDR3 reads CASGSQAENIQYF. The DNA of the CDR3 is TGTGCCAGCGGCTCACAGGCGGAAAACATTCAGTACTTC.